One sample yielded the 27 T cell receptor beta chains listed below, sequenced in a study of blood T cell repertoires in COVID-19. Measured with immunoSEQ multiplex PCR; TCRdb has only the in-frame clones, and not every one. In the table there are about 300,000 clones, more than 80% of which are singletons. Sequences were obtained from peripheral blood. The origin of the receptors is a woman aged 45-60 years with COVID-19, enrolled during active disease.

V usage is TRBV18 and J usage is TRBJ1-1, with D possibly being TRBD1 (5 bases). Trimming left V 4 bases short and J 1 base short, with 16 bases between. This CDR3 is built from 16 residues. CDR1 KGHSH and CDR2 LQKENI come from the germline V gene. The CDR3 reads CASSLRQQGENTEAFF. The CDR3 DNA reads TGTGCCAGCTCACTCAGACAGCAGGGCGAGAACACTGAAGCTTTCTTT.

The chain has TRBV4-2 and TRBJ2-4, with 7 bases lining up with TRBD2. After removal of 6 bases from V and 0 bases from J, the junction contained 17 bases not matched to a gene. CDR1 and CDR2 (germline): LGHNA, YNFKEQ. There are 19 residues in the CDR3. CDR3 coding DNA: TGTGCCAGCAGTCCGGTTTTTGGTAGCGGGCGTCTAGCCAAAAACATTCAGTACTTC. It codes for CASSPVFGSGRLAKNIQYF.

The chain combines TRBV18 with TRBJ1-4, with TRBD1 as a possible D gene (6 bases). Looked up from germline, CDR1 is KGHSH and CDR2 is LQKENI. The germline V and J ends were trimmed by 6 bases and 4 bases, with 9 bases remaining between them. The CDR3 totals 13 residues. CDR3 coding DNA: TGTGCCAGCTCTCCGGGACATAATGAAAAACTGTTTTTT. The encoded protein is CASSPGHNEKLFF.

The CDR3 loop reads CASGLLAGAADTQYF. The CDR3 region has the DNA TGTGCTAGTGGTTTGTTAGCGGGAGCCGCAGATACGCAGTATTTT. This chain joins TRBV12-5 and TRBJ2-3, with 9 bases aligning to TRBD2. Looked up from germline, CDR1 is LGHNT and CDR2 is FRNRAP. After removal of 2 bases from V and 4 bases from J, the junction contained 4 bases not matched to a gene. The CDR3 is made up of 15 amino acids.

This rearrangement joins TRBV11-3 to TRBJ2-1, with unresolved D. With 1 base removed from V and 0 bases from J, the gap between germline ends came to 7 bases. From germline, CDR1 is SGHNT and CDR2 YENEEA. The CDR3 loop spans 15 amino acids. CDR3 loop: CASSLAPSSYNEQFF. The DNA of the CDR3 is TGTGCCAGCAGCTTAGCTCCGAGCTCCTACAATGAGCAGTTCTTC.

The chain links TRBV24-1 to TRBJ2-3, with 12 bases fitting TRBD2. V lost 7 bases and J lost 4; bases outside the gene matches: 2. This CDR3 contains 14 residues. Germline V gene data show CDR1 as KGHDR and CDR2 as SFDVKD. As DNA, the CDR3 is TGTGCCACCAGGTCTAGCGGGAGGGCAGATACGCAGTATTTT. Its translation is CATRSSGRADTQYF.

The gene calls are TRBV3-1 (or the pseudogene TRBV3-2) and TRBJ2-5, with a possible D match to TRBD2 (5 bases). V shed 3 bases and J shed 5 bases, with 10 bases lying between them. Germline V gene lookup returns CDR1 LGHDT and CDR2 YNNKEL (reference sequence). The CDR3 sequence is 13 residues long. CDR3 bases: TGTGCCAGCAGCCATTCGAGGGCCGAGACCCAGTACTTC. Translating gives CASSHSRAETQYF.

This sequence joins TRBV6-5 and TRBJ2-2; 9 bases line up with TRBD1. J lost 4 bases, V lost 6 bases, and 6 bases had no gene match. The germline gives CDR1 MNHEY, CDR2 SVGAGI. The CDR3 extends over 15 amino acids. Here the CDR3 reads CASRGWDRVTGELFF. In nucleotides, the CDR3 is TGTGCCAGCAGAGGTTGGGACAGGGTCACCGGGGAGCTGTTTTTT.

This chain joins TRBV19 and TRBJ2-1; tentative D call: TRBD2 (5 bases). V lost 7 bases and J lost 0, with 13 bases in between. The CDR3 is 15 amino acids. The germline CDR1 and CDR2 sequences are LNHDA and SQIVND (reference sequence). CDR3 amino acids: CASTGGFSSYNEQFF. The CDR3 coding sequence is TGTGCCAGTACAGGCGGGTTCAGCTCCTACAATGAGCAGTTCTTC.

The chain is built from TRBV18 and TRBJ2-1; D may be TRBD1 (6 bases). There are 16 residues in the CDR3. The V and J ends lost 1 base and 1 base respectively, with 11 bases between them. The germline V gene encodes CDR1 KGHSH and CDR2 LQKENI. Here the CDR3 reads CASSPLQGKSYNEQFF. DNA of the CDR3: TGTGCCAGCTCACCACTCCAGGGGAAATCCTACAATGAGCAGTTCTTC.

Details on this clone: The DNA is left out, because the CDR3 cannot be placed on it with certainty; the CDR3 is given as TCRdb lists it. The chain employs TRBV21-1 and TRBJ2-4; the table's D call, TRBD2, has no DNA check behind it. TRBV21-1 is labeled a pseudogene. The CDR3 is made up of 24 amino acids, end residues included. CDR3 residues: CASSRSLPDGKYDCGTLAGNIQYF.

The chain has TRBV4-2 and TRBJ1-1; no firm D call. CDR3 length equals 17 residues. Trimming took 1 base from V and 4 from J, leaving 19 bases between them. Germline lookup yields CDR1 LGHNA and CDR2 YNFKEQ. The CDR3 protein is CASSQVGGGPGVTEAFF. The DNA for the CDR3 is TGTGCCAGCAGCCAAGTGGGAGGTGGACCCGGCGTCACTGAAGCTTTCTTT.

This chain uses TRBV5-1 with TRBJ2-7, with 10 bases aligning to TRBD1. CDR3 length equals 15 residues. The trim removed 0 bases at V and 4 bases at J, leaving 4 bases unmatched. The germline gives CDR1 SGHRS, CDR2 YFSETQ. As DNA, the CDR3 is TGCGCCAGCAGCTTGGGGGACAGGGGATTGTACGAGCAGTACTTC. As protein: CASSLGDRGLYEQYF.

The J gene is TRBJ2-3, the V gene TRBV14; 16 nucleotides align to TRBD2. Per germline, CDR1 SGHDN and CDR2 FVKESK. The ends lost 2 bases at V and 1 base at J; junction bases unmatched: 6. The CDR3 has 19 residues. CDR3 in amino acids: CASSQSGTSGRARTDTQYF. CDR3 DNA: TGTGCCAGCAGCCAATCCGGGACTAGCGGGAGGGCCCGCACAGATACGCAGTATTTT.

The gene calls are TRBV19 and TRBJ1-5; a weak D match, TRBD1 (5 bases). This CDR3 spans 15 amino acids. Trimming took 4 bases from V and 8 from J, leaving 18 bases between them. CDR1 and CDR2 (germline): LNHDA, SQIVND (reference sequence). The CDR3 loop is CASSTSDTGSKPQHF. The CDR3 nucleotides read TGTGCCAGTAGTACCTCGGACACCGGGTCGAAGCCCCAGCATTTT. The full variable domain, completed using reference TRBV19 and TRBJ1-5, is DGGITQSPKYLFRKEGQNVTLSCEQNLNHDAMYWYRQDPGQGLRLIYYSQIVNDFQKGDIAEGYSVSREKKESFPLTVTSAQKNPTAFYLCASSTSDTGSKPQHFGDGTRLSIL.

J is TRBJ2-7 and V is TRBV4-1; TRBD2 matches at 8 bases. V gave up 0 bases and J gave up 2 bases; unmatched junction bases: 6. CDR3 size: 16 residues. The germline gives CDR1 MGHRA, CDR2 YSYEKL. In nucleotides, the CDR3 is TGCGCCAGCAGCCAAGATGGGCGGGAGGCTCCCTACGAGCAGTACTTC. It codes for CASSQDGREAPYEQYF.

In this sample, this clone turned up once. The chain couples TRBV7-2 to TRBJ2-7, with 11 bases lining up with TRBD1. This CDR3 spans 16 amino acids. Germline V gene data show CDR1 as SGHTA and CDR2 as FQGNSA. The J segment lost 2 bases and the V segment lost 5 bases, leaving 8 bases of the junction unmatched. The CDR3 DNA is TGTGCCAGCAGCCACCCCCGGGACAGGGGGACCTACGAGCAGTACTTC. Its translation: CASSHPRDRGTYEQYF.

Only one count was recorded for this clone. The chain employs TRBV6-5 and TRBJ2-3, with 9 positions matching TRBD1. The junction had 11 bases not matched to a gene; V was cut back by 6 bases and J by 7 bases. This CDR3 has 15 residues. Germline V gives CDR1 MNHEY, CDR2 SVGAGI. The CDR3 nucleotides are TGTGCCAGCAGCCCACAGGGGGCCGCACCCAATACGCAGTATTTT. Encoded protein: CASSPQGAAPNTQYF.

CDR3 sequence (DNA): TGTGCCAGCCGAGGGACAGGGCTAGATGAGCAGTTCTTC. Translating gives CASRGTGLDEQFF. V and J are TRBV14 and TRBJ2-1; 9 positions agree with TRBD1. This CDR3 has 13 amino acids. The V gene's germline CDR1 is SGHDN and CDR2 FVKESK. The J segment lost 8 bases and the V segment lost 8 bases, leaving 7 bases of the junction unmatched. Combining the CDR3 with reference TRBV14 and TRBJ2-1 gives the whole variable domain EAGVTQFPSHSVIEKGQTVTLRCDPISGHDNLYWYRRVMGKEIKFLLHFVKESKQDESGMPNNRFLAERTGGTYSTLKVQPAELEDSGVYFCASRGTGLDEQFFGPGTRLTVL.

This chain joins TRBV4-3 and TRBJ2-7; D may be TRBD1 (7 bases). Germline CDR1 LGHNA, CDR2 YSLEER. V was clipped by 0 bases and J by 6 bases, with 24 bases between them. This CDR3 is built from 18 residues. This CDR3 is CASSQEGGALLGGFEQYF. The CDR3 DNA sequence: TGCGCCAGCAGCCAAGAGGGGGGAGCCCTCCTAGGGGGCTTCGAGCAGTACTTC.

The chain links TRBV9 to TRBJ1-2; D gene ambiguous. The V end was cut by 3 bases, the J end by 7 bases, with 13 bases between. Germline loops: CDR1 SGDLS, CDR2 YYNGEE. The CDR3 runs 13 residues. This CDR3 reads CASSAGGGGGYTF. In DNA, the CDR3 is TGTGCCAGCAGCGCTGGCGGAGGAGGTGGCTACACCTTC. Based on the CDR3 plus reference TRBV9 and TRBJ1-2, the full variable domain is DSGVTQTPKHLITATGQRVTLRCSPRSGDLSVYWYQQSLDQGLQFLIQYYNGEERAKGNILERFSAQQFPDLHSELNLSSLELGDSALYFCASSAGGGGGYTFGSGTRLTVV.

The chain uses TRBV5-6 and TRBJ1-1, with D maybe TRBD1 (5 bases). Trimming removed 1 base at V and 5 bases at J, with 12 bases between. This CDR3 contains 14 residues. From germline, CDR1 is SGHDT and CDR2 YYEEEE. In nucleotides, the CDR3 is TGTGCCAGCAGCTTGCGTGGAGGGGTGACTGAAGCTTTCTTT. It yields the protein CASSLRGGVTEAFF.

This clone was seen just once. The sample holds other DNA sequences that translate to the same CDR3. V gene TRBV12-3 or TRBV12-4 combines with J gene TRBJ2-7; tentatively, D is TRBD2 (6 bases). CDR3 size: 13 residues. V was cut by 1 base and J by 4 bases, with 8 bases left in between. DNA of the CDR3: TGTGCCAGCAGTTTAGTCCGGGGGTACGAGCAGTACTTC. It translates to CASSLVRGYEQYF.

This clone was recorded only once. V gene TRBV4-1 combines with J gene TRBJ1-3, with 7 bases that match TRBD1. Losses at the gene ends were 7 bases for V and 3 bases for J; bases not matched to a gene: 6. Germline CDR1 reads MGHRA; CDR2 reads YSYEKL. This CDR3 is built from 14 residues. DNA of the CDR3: TGCGCCAGCACAGGGGGATTGGGTGGAAACACCATATATTTT. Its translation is CASTGGLGGNTIYF.

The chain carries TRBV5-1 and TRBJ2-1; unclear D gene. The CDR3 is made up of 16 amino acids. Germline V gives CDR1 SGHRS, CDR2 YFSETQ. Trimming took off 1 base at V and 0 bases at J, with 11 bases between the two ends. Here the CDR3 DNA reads TGCGCCAGCAGCTTGATTGGTCCCAGCTCCTACAATGAGCAGTTCTTC. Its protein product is CASSLIGPSSYNEQFF.

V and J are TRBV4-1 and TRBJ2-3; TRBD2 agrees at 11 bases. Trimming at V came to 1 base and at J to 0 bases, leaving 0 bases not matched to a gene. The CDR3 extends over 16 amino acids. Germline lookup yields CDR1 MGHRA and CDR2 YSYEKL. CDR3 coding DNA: TGCGCCAGCAGCCAAGCTAGCGGGAGGAGCACAGATACGCAGTATTTT. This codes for CASSQASGRSTDTQYF.

Here the CDR3 reads CASSIGGSGTGELFF. Written as DNA, the CDR3 is TGTGCCAGTAGTATCGGCGGGAGCGGCACCGGGGAGCTGTTTTTT. This rearrangement joins TRBV19 to TRBJ2-2, with 7 bases fitting TRBD2. Per germline, CDR1 LNHDA and CDR2 SQIVND (reference sequence). The CDR3 contains 15 residues. Trimming removed 3 bases from V and 4 bases from J; junction bases left unmatched: 5.